A single sample is the source of the 12 T cell receptor beta chains below, sequenced in a study of a mutant IDH1 vaccine in newly diagnosed glioma. Noted time point: baseline, week 1 (first vaccination visit). Treatment denoted: pre-vaccination baseline after standard-of-care therapy. Sequenced by immunoSEQ multiplex PCR; TCRdb stores in-frame clones only, minus some. Here the sample spans about 63,000 clones, around 82% being singletons. This sample comprised peripheral blood mononuclear cells (PBMCs), obtained from a glioma patient treated with radiotherapy, temozolomide or both. The receptor set was obtained from a woman between 18 and 30 years old with glioma. Some clones in this sample may be carry-over from other donors' samples.

This chain connects TRBV19 to TRBJ1-2, with TRBD1 identical over 10 bases. J gave up 1 base and V 8 bases, and 13 bases lay outside the gene matches. This CDR3 contains 17 residues. The V gene's germline CDR1 is LNHDA and CDR2 SQIVND (reference sequence). CDR3 DNA sequence: TGTGCCAGTTGGGGACCGGGACAGGGGACAAGTAACTATGGCTACACCTTC. It specifies CASWGPGQGTSNYGYTF.

The chain employs TRBV9 and TRBJ2-2; 11 bases agree with TRBD1. The CDR3 is 18 amino acids. Per germline, CDR1 SGDLS and CDR2 YYNGEE. Trimming cost V 4 bases and J 3 bases; bases outside gene matches: 11. The CDR3 coding sequence is TGTGCCAGCAGCCATCACCTGGGGGACAGGGGGTACACCGGGGAGCTGTTTTTT. Translating it yields CASSHHLGDRGYTGELFF.

This clone was counted only a few times. The DNA for the CDR3 is TGTGCCAGCATTGGGGTGGGGCACACTGAAGCTTTCTTT. Residues: CASIGVGHTEAFF. This sequence joins TRBV6-5 and TRBJ1-1; possibly TRBD1 for D (5 bases). This CDR3 spans 13 amino acids. V gave up 7 bases and J gave up 3 bases, with 12 bases separating them. CDR1 and CDR2 from the germline V gene are MNHEY and SVGAGI.

Many counts were recorded for this clone. The rearrangement links TRBV7-9 to TRBJ1-1; no firm D call. CDR3 size: 14 residues. V was trimmed by 1 base and J by 0 bases, leaving 6 bases between them. Germline CDR1 SEHNR, CDR2 FQNEAQ (reference sequence). CDR3 coding DNA: TGTGCCAGCAGCTTAGGACGGATGAACACTGAAGCTTTCTTT. It specifies CASSLGRMNTEAFF.

This rearrangement joins TRBV6-6 to TRBJ1-5, with D unresolved. CDR1 and CDR2 (germline): MNHNY, SVGAGI (reference sequence). CDR3 size: 14 residues. The ends were cut back, 3 bases at V and 6 bases at J, with 12 bases in the middle. The CDR3 reads CASSYLGFRQPQHF. CDR3 in DNA: TGTGCCAGCAGTTATTTGGGGTTTCGTCAGCCCCAGCATTTT.

The chain employs TRBV16 and TRBJ2-6, with a possible D match to TRBD2 (7 bases). Germline V gene data show CDR1 as KGHSY and CDR2 as FQNENV. The CDR3 is 16 amino acids. V was trimmed by 1 base and J by 12 bases, leaving 19 bases between them. The CDR3 reads CASSQLRGGRIAVLTF. The CDR3 nucleotides read TGTGCCAGCAGCCAATTAAGGGGGGGACGAATCGCCGTCCTGACTTTC. The variable domain in full, with the rest retrieved from reference TRBV16 and TRBJ2-6, is GEEVAQTPKHLVRGEGQKAKLYCAPIKGHSYVFWYQQVLKNEFKFLISFQNENVFDETGMPKERFSAKCLPNSPCSLEIQATKLEDSAVYFCASSQLRGGRIAVLTFGAGSRLTVL.

The rearrangement links TRBV2 to TRBJ2-5; D ambiguous. CDR1 is SNHLY and CDR2 is FYNNEI in the germline V gene. V dropped 3 bases and J dropped 1 base, with 9 bases sitting between them. The CDR3 spans 14 residues. Here the CDR3 reads CASSEWRPQETQYF. The CDR3 coding sequence is TGTGCCAGCAGTGAGTGGCGGCCCCAAGAGACCCAGTACTTC.

This clone was detected only once. The CDR3 sequence is CASSPRASSGNQPQHF. The CDR3 DNA sequence: TGTGCCAGCTCACCCCGGGCTTCCTCGGGCAATCAGCCCCAGCATTTT. The J gene is TRBJ1-5, the V gene TRBV18, with D unclear. The CDR3 extends over 16 amino acids. Germline assignment: CDR1 KGHSH and CDR2 LQKENI. V was trimmed by 3 bases and J by 2 bases, leaving 14 bases between them.

The chain is built from TRBV29-1 and TRBJ1-1, with D possibly being TRBD1 (5 bases). Per the germline V gene, CDR1 is SQVTM and CDR2 is ANQGSEA. Trimming removed 4 bases at V and 2 bases at J, with 20 bases between. The CDR3 sequence is 16 residues long. CDR3 sequence reads: CSVVEASGRLNTEAFF. CDR3 nucleotides: TGCAGCGTTGTTGAAGCATCGGGACGCCTCAACACTGAAGCTTTCTTT.

This chain joins TRBV6-9 and TRBJ1-1, with D unclear. From germline, CDR1 is MNHGY and CDR2 SVAAGI. CDR3 length: 14 residues. Trimming cost V 7 bases and J 1 base, with 13 bases left between them. The CDR3 spells CASTRAEANTEAFF. The CDR3 bases are TGTGCCAGCACCAGAGCAGAGGCGAACACTGAAGCTTTCTTT.

The chain employs TRBV7-2 and TRBJ2-2; 10 nucleotides line up with TRBD2. After removal of 6 bases from V and 4 bases from J, the junction contained 5 bases not matched to a gene. The V gene's germline CDR1 is SGHTA and CDR2 FQGNSA. The CDR3 totals 15 residues. The CDR3 protein is CASSFSGGSTGELFF. The DNA for the CDR3 is TGTGCCAGCAGTTTTAGCGGGGGGAGCACCGGGGAGCTGTTTTTT. The entire variable domain, with the rest obtained from reference TRBV7-2 and TRBJ2-2, is as follows: GAGVSQSPSNKVTEKGKDVELRCDPISGHTALYWYRQSLGQGLEFLIYFQGNSAPDKSGLPSDRFSAERTGGSVSTLTIQRTQQEDSAVYLCASSFSGGSTGELFFGEGSRLTVL.

This chain joins TRBV2 and TRBJ2-1; TRBD2 matches at 8 bases. The CDR3 consists of 14 residues. The V gene's germline CDR1 is SNHLY and CDR2 FYNNEI. V shed 7 bases and J 2 bases; nucleotides not matched to a gene: 4. In DNA form, the CDR3 reads TGTGCCAGCACAACTAGCGGTACCTACAATGAGCAGTTCTTC. This gives the protein CASTTSGTYNEQFF.